This is a list of T cell receptor beta chains from one sample in a study of CD8+CD57+ T cells in acquired aplastic anemia. Via MiXCR, TCRdb re-called the reads, giving one row per CDR3 protein. The sample shows tens of thousands of distinct CDR3 sequences, roughly 58% of them seen only once. The sequenced sample was sorted CD4+, CD8+, or CD8+CD57+ T cells (not recorded which) from PBMCs. Receptor source: a human donor in good health, serving as a control. Both conserved end residues are part of each CDR3. The order of the fields is D gene, V gene, clone size, J gene, CDR3 protein, CDR3 DNA. D genes are given only for firm matches. Expanded clones are given a class, and other clones once, few, many or no size at all.

>NA|TRBV2|NA|TRBJ2-5
CASSPMGTAQETQYF
TGTGCCAGCTCACCGATGGGCACCGCACAAGAGACCCAGTACTTC
>TRBD1|TRBV29-1|NA|TRBJ1-1
CSVSGTGYTEAFF
TGCAGCGTGTCCGGGACAGGGTACACTGAAGCTTTCTTT
>NA|TRBV4-1|many|TRBJ2-4
CASSPSQGGAKNIQYF
TGCGCCAGCAGCCCCAGCCAGGGGGGAGCCAAAAACATTCAGTACTTC
>NA|TRBV5-1|NA|TRBJ2-5
CASSLARRETQYF
TGCGCCAGCAGCTTAGCTAGGCGGGAGACCCAGTACTTC
>TRBD2|TRBV7-2|NA|TRBJ2-3
CASRIAGANTDTQYF
TGTGCCAGCAGAATAGCGGGGGCCAACACAGATACGCAGTATTTT
>TRBD1|TRBV11-1|NA|TRBJ2-3
CASSFTGGSDTQYF
TGTGCCAGCAGCTTCACAGGGGGCTCAGATACGCAGTATTTT
>NA|TRBV5-1|many|TRBJ1-2
CASSLQGDYGYTF
TGCGCCAGCAGCTTGCAGGGAGACTATGGCTACACCTTC
>NA|TRBV9|NA|TRBJ2-7
CASSVSGTPYEQYF
TGTGCCAGCAGCGTATCCGGGACCCCCTACGAGCAGTACTTC
>NA|TRBV15|NA|TRBJ2-5
CATSRAGVQETQYF
TGTGCCACCAGCAGAGCGGGGGTACAAGAGACCCAGTACTTC
>TRBD2|TRBV4-2|many|TRBJ2-3
CASSNPGLAETDTQYF
TGTGCCAGCAGCAACCCGGGACTAGCGGAAACAGATACGCAGTATTTT
>NA|TRBV20-1|many|TRBJ2-7
CSARAPRRYEQYF
TGCAGTGCTCGCGCGCCCAGACGGTACGAGCAGTACTTC
>NA|TRBV28|NA|TRBJ1-4
CASRQQGPTNEKLFF
TGTGCCAGCAGGCAACAGGGACCAACTAATGAAAAACTGTTTTTT
>NA|TRBV10-3|few|TRBJ1-6
CAFRQAEDSPLHF
TGTGCCTTTAGACAGGCCGAAGATTCACCCCTCCACTTT
>NA|TRBV28|few|TRBJ1-1
CASSLRRSARRGTEAFF
TGTGCCAGCAGTTTAAGAAGGTCCGCTCGGAGGGGCACTGAAGCTTTCTTT
>TRBD2|TRBV6-4|many|TRBJ2-5
CASSGGLAGGETQYF
TGTGCCAGCAGTGGGGGACTAGCGGGCGGGGAGACCCAGTACTTC
>NA|TRBV19|medium-sized|TRBJ1-6
CASSGRDNSPLHF
TGTGCCAGTAGTGGGCGCGATAATTCACCCCTCCACTTT
>NA|TRBV2|NA|TRBJ1-1
CASRSGLEINTEAFF
TGTGCCAGCAGGAGCGGCCTGGAAATAAACACTGAAGCTTTCTTT
>NA|TRBV15|NA|TRBJ2-3
CATSRVPSADTQYF
TGTGCCACCAGCAGAGTGCCGTCGGCAGATACGCAGTATTTT
>NA|TRBV4-2|NA|TRBJ2-5
CASSPRGETQYF
TGTGCCAGCAGCCCTCGGGGGGAGACCCAGTACTTC
>TRBD2|TRBV6-5|few|TRBJ2-1
CASSYSRGTRTSGRASNEQFF
TGTGCCAGCAGTTACTCGAGAGGTACTCGGACTAGCGGGAGGGCCAGTAATGAGCAGTTCTTC
>NA|TRBV2|NA|TRBJ1-2
CASREIDGYTF
TGTGCCAGCAGGGAGATTGATGGCTACACCTTC
>TRBD2|TRBV29-1|NA|TRBJ2-3
CSVDGPGLAGADTQYF
TGCAGCGTTGACGGGCCGGGACTAGCGGGAGCAGATACGCAGTATTTT
>TRBD1|TRBV10-3|NA|TRBJ2-1
CAISRQGAYNEQFF
TGTGCCATCAGTAGACAGGGGGCATACAATGAGCAGTTCTTC
>NA|TRBV2|NA|TRBJ1-6
CAIRRAGNNSPLHF
TGTGCCATCAGAAGGGCGGGGAATAATTCACCCCTCCACTTT
>NA|TRBV5-1|many|TRBJ1-1
CASRRSEGIPEAFF
TGCGCCAGCAGACGAAGTGAGGGTATCCCTGAAGCTTTCTTT
>NA|TRBV29-1|NA|TRBJ1-1
CSVDLRDTEAFF
TGCAGCGTTGACTTGCGGGACACTGAAGCTTTCTTT
>NA|TRBV9|NA|TRBJ1-2
CASERSEGYTF
TGTGCCAGCGAGCGGTCGGAGGGCTACACCTTC
>TRBD1|TRBV25-1|once|TRBJ1-2
CASSDTRRGRDGYTF
TGTGCCAGCAGTGACACTCGGAGGGGGCGCGATGGCTACACCTTC
>TRBD1|TRBV10-1|NA|TRBJ2-7
CASSDGTGVTYEQYF
TGCGCCAGCAGTGATGGGACAGGAGTTACCTACGAGCAGTACTTC
>NA|TRBV19|NA|TRBJ1-2
CASSQGIRGYTF
TGTGCCAGTAGTCAGGGTATTCGTGGCTACACCTTC
>NA|TRBV11-3|many|TRBJ1-1
CASSRQPLTEAFF
TGTGCCAGCAGTAGACAGCCTCTTACTGAAGCTTTCTTT
>TRBD2|TRBV7-2|many|TRBJ2-1
CASRLRAAGGYNEQFF
TGTGCCAGCAGGTTAAGGGCAGCGGGAGGGTACAATGAGCAGTTCTTC
>NA|TRBV28|many|TRBJ2-7
CASTLAHEQYF
TGTGCCAGCACTCTCGCCCACGAGCAGTACTTC
>TRBD2|TRBV6-4|NA|TRBJ2-2
CASTNSGSGELFF
TGTGCCAGCACCAATAGCGGGAGTGGGGAGCTGTTTTTT
>NA|TRBV11-2|many|TRBJ2-1
CASSLVLLPGPPPRHEQFF
TGTGCCAGCAGCTTAGTCCTACTTCCGGGACCCCCCCCGAGGCATGAGCAGTTCTTC
>NA|TRBV10-3|NA|TRBJ2-5
CAISVFSGQKETQYF
TGTGCCATCAGTGTTTTTAGCGGACAGAAAGAGACCCAGTACTTC
>TRBD1|TRBV4-1|few|TRBJ1-1
CASSQDEGTGVAFF
TGCGCCAGCAGCCAAGATGAAGGGACAGGGGTTGCTTTCTTT
>TRBD2|TRBV20-1|many|TRBJ2-3
CSAAVAGGPPSEDTQYF
TGCAGTGCCGCCGTAGCGGGAGGGCCCCCATCTGAAGATACGCAGTATTTT
>NA|TRBV6-5|NA|TRBJ1-2
CASSYSRSDYGYTF
TGTGCCAGCAGTTACTCGAGATCTGACTATGGCTACACCTTC
>NA|TRBV18|many|TRBJ1-1
CASSPLGQPEAFF
TGTGCCAGCTCACCTCTCGGGCAGCCTGAAGCTTTCTTT
>NA|TRBV20-1|NA|TRBJ2-7
CSARDVGAEQYF
TGCAGTGCCAGGGACGTGGGGGCCGAGCAGTACTTC
>NA|TRBV15|NA|TRBJ2-1
CATSGGPRNEQFF
TGTGCCACCAGCGGAGGACCCCGGAATGAGCAGTTCTTC
>TRBD1|TRBV2|many|TRBJ1-4
CASSFDRATNEKLFF
TGTGCCAGCAGCTTTGACAGGGCAACTAATGAAAAACTGTTTTTT
>TRBD1|TRBV20-1|many|TRBJ2-7
CSAHSDQGAPYEQYF
TGCAGTGCACATTCCGACCAGGGGGCACCCTACGAGCAGTACTTC
>NA|TRBV2|NA|TRBJ2-3
CASSESWAGTQYF
TGTGCCAGCAGTGAATCCTGGGCAGGTACGCAGTATTTT
>NA|TRBV10-3|NA|TRBJ2-7
CAISEKGSVYEQYF
TGTGCCATCAGTGAGAAGGGGAGCGTATACGAGCAGTACTTC
>NA|TRBV7-9|NA|TRBJ1-1
CASSAMISRDTGTEAFF
TGTGCCAGCAGCGCCATGATCAGCCGGGACACAGGCACTGAAGCTTTCTTT
>NA|TRBV15|few|TRBJ1-4
CATSRDGRGNEKLFF
TGTGCCACCAGCAGGGATGGACGGGGGAATGAAAAACTGTTTTTT
>TRBD2|TRBV2|NA|TRBJ2-7
CASRRPSGSYEQYF
TGTGCCAGCAGGCGCCCTAGCGGGTCCTACGAGCAGTACTTC
>NA|TRBV20-1|many|TRBJ2-1
CSARGTGYNEQFF
TGCAGTGCTAGAGGTACGGGGTACAATGAGCAGTTCTTC
>NA|TRBV7-2|NA|TRBJ1-4
CASSLAFEKLFF
TGTGCCAGCAGCTTAGCTTTTGAAAAACTGTTTTTT
>TRBD1|TRBV20-1|NA|TRBJ2-7
CSARGTGGGYEQYF
TGCAGTGCTAGGGGGACAGGGGGCGGCTACGAGCAGTACTTC
>TRBD1|TRBV24-1|NA|TRBJ1-2
CATSDFRTGGGYGYTF
TGTGCCACCAGTGATTTTCGGACAGGGGGCGGCTATGGCTACACCTTC